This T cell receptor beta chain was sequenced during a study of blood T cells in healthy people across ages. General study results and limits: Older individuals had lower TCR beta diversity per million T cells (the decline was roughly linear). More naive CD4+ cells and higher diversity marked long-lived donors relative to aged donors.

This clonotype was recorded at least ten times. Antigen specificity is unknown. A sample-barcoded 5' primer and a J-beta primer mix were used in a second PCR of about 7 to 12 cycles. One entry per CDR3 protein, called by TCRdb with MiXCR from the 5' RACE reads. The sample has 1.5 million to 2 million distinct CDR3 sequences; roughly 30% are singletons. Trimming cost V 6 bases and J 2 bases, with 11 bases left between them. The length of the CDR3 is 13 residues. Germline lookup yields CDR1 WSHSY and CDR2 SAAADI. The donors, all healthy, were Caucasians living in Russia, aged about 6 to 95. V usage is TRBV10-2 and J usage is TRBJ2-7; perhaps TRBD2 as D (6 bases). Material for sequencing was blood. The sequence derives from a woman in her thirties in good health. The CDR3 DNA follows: TGCGCCAGCAGGGGGGGTGGGGCCTACGAGCAGTACTTC. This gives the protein CASRGGGAYEQYF.